This is a list of T cell receptor beta chains from one sample in a study of T cells in Graves' hyperthyroidism and ophthalmopathy. From the multiplex PCR reads, TCRdb called clonotypes with MiXCR, one entry per CDR3 protein. The sample records hundreds of thousands of distinct CDR3 sequences, about 14% being singletons. Sequenced: blood. Receptors originate from a man in his late teens or twenties with Graves' ophthalmopathy. CDR3s include the opening cysteine and the closing phenylalanine or tryptophan. The D gene is left open where the match is weak. Clone size is not always given. Where it is, it says once, few, many or a class for expanded clones.

size	V	J	D	DNA	CDR3
NA	TRBV5-8	TRBJ2-4	TRBD2	TGTGCCAGCAGCACTTCTAGCGGGACCTTAGCCAAAAACATTCAGTACTTC	CASSTSSGTLAKNIQYF
few	TRBV18	TRBJ2-2	NA	TGTGCCAGCTCACCTGAAGGGACCGGGGAGCTGTTTTTT	CASSPEGTGELFF
many	TRBV6-2/TRBV6-3	TRBJ2-1	NA	TGTGCCAGCAGCTCGGGCCCTCACAATGAGCAGTTCTTC	CASSSGPHNEQFF
once	TRBV27	TRBJ1-1	NA	TGTGCCAGCAGTTGGTATGGGGCGCGGGGAACTGAAGCTTTCTTT	CASSWYGARGTEAFF
many	TRBV10-1	TRBJ2-5	NA	TGCGCCAGCAGTGCTGACAGGTCTAGCGTCGGAGAGACCCAGTACTTC	CASSADRSSVGETQYF
many	TRBV5-6	TRBJ2-5	TRBD2	TGTGCCAGCAGCTTGTCTAGCGGGGGATTTCAAGAGACCCAGTACTTC	CASSLSSGGFQETQYF
NA	TRBV3-1	TRBJ1-2	NA	TGTGCCAGCAGCTTTCCTGGGTCGCGCGGGGGCTACGCCTTC	CASSFPGSRGGYAF
NA	TRBV9	TRBJ2-7	TRBD2	TGTGCCAGCAGCGTAGGCCCAGCGGGGGGCTACGAGCAGTACTTC	CASSVGPAGGYEQYF
NA	TRBV3-1	TRBJ1-1	NA	TGTGCCAGCAGCCAACAGGGAGTGACTACTGAAGCTTTCTTT	CASSQQGVTTEAFF
NA	TRBV10-1	TRBJ2-4	NA	TGCGCCAGCAGTCAGGTCAATGGCATTCAGTACTTC	CASSQVNGIQYF
many	TRBV27	TRBJ1-1	NA	TGTGCCAGCAGTTTATCGAAGACTTTGAACACTGAAGCTTTCTTT	CASSLSKTLNTEAFF
NA	TRBV19	TRBJ1-5	NA	TGTGCCAGTACCTTAGGGTCATTCTTGAATCAGCCCCAGCATTTT	CASTLGSFLNQPQHF
many	TRBV5-1	TRBJ1-2	NA	TGCGCCACCCAGGAGGCAGGACCCCTAGACTATGGCTACACCTTC	CATQEAGPLDYGYTF
many	TRBV30	TRBJ1-2	NA	TGTGCCTGGAGTGTCGGCCAGGGGGGCTACACCTTC	CAWSVGQGGYTF
many	TRBV11-2	TRBJ2-3	NA	TGTGCCAGCAGCTTCAACAGGGCGAACACAGATACGCAGTATTTT	CASSFNRANTDTQYF
many	TRBV18	TRBJ2-1	NA	TGTGCCAGCTCACCGAATGAGCAGTTCTTC	CASSPNEQFF
NA	TRBV9	TRBJ2-5	NA	TGTGCCAGCAGCGTAGATGTAGGGTGGCAGACCCAGTACTTC	CASSVDVGWQTQYF
many	TRBV5-6	TRBJ1-1	NA	TGTGCCAGCAGCTTGGATTGGAGGAACACTGAAGCTTTCTTT	CASSLDWRNTEAFF
many	TRBV18	TRBJ2-7	NA	TGTGCCAGCTCACCTCCCCATGGGGCCTACGAGCAGTACTTC	CASSPPHGAYEQYF
NA	TRBV6-5	TRBJ2-1	NA	TGTGCCAGCAGTTACCTACGGGGCTACAATGAGCAGTTCTTC	CASSYLRGYNEQFF
many	TRBV3-1	TRBJ2-7	TRBD2	TGTGCCAGCAGCCTCGGACTAGCGGGTGGGGCCTACGAGCAGTACTTC	CASSLGLAGGAYEQYF
many	TRBV27	TRBJ2-7	TRBD2	TGTGCCAGCAGTCTTTCCCTAGCGGTGAGCTCCTACGAGCAGTACTTC	CASSLSLAVSSYEQYF
many	TRBV11-2	TRBJ1-1	NA	TGTGCCAGCAGCTTAGGCATCTTTGAAGCTTTCTTT	CASSLGIFEAFF
many	TRBV7-2	TRBJ2-7	NA	TGTGCCAGCAGCTTAGGACTCCGGGACTCTAGGACTCTCTCCTACGAGCAGTACTTC	CASSLGLRDSRTLSYEQYF
many	TRBV20-1	TRBJ2-5	NA	TGCAGTGCTAGTTCCGACGGCGCCCAGTACTTC	CSASSDGAQYF
many	TRBV30	TRBJ1-2	NA	TGTGCCTGGACCCCCCAGGGTTTTGGCTACACCTTC	CAWTPQGFGYTF
many	TRBV30	TRBJ2-6	NA	TGTGCCTGGACTGCTGGGGCCAACGTCCTGACTTTC	CAWTAGANVLTF
NA	TRBV14	TRBJ2-7	TRBD1	TGTGCCAGCATCCCGGGACAGGGGGCTTACGAGCAGTACTTC	CASIPGQGAYEQYF
many	TRBV5-1	TRBJ2-1	NA	TGCGCCAGCAGCTCACTGACTCCTTCCTACAATGAGCAGTTCTTC	CASSSLTPSYNEQFF
many	TRBV5-6	TRBJ2-7	TRBD1	TGTGCCAGCAGCTTGCCCGGGACAGGGGGCGGGCAGTACTTC	CASSLPGTGGGQYF
many	TRBV5-1	TRBJ1-1	NA	TGCGCCAGCAGCTTGTTGGATGGGGGGCGCGGCACTGAAGCTTTCTTT	CASSLLDGGRGTEAFF
few	TRBV7-9	TRBJ1-2	NA	TGTGCCAGCAGCCTGAGGGGGGGCGCTGACTATGGCTACACCTTC	CASSLRGGADYGYTF
NA	TRBV6-1	TRBJ2-1	TRBD2	TGTGCCAGCAGGGGACTAGCGGGGCCCCGGAGCTCCTACAATGAGCAGTTCTTC	CASRGLAGPRSSYNEQFF
many	TRBV27	TRBJ1-6	TRBD1	TGTGCCAGCAACCGGGACAGAAATTCACCCCTCCACTTT	CASNRDRNSPLHF
many	TRBV20-1	TRBJ1-1	NA	TGCAGTGCGCCAGGGGAGCTAGTCACTGAAGCTTTCTTT	CSAPGELVTEAFF
NA	TRBV6-2/TRBV6-3	TRBJ2-1	TRBD2	TGTGCCAGCAGTTACCGGCGACTAGCGGGGGGTGAGCAGTTCTTC	CASSYRRLAGGEQFF
many	TRBV18	TRBJ2-1	NA	TGTGCCAGCTCACCAAGGAGCGGCCCCTACAATGAGCAGTTCTTC	CASSPRSGPYNEQFF
NA	TRBV5-6	TRBJ2-3	TRBD2	TGTGCCAGCAGCAGAACTAGCGGGAAGGCGGGAGATACGCAGTATTTT	CASSRTSGKAGDTQYF
few	TRBV4-1	TRBJ2-2	NA	TGCGCCAGCAGCCAGAGGGGTACGAACACCGGGGAGCTGTTTTTT	CASSQRGTNTGELFF
many	TRBV7-6	TRBJ2-7	TRBD2	TGTGCCAGCAGCTCACGTCTTGCGGGGGGATTATACGAGCAGTACTTC	CASSSRLAGGLYEQYF
few	TRBV12-3/TRBV12-4	TRBJ2-2	NA	TGTGCCAGCAGTTTAAGGTGGGACACCGGGGAGCTGTTTTTT	CASSLRWDTGELFF
few	TRBV5-1	TRBJ2-1	TRBD1	TGCGCCAGCAGCTTATTCAGGGGGCTCGGCAATGAGCAGTTCTTC	CASSLFRGLGNEQFF
NA	TRBV5-6	TRBJ2-1	TRBD1	TGTGCCAGCAGCTTGGCGGAAGGGACAGGACCACTCAGTGGCTCCTACAATGAGCAGTTCTTC	CASSLAEGTGPLSGSYNEQFF
many	TRBV12-3/TRBV12-4	TRBJ2-7	NA	TGTGCCAGCAGTCCCCCCGTCCGGGGCTACGAGCAGTACTTC	CASSPPVRGYEQYF
many	TRBV5-1	TRBJ1-1	NA	TGCGCCAGCAGCTTGGAGGCAGGGGCACAAGCTTTCTTT	CASSLEAGAQAFF
NA	TRBV5-8	TRBJ2-1	NA	TGTGCCAGCAGCGCGTTAGACAATGAGCAGTTCTTC	CASSALDNEQFF
many	TRBV5-1	TRBJ1-1	NA	TGCGCCAGCAGCTCGGACAGAATGAACACTGAAGCTTTCTTT	CASSSDRMNTEAFF
many	TRBV11-3	TRBJ2-2	TRBD1	TGTGCCAGCAGCTTAACCGGGACAGCGAACACCGGGGAGCTGTTTTTT	CASSLTGTANTGELFF
many	TRBV9	TRBJ2-1	TRBD2	TGTGCCAGCAGCGTATCGGTGGGAGGGAGCTCCTACAATGAGCAGTTCTTC	CASSVSVGGSSYNEQFF
many	TRBV10-3	TRBJ2-3	TRBD2	TGTGCCGTCGGGCGGGAGTGGAGAACAGATACGCAGTATTTT	CAVGREWRTDTQYF
many	TRBV24-1	TRBJ2-4	TRBD2	TGTGCCACCGCAGCTGCTAGCGGGGTCAAAAACATTCAGTACTTC	CATAAASGVKNIQYF
few	TRBV20-1	TRBJ1-6	NA	TGCAGTGCTAGAGATAGAACAGCGGAATCACCCCTCCACTTT	CSARDRTAESPLHF
once	TRBV7-9	TRBJ2-1	NA	TGTGCCAGCAGCTTACGGCTTGGCGGATCCTACAATGAGCAGTTCTTC	CASSLRLGGSYNEQFF
many	TRBV7-8	TRBJ2-7	NA	TGTGCCAGCAGCAAGAGGGGTGGCGAGCAGTACTTC	CASSKRGGEQYF
few	TRBV6-1	TRBJ2-1	NA	TGTGCCAGCAGTGACGGGGACTACAATGAGCAGTTCTTC	CASSDGDYNEQFF
NA	TRBV7-2	TRBJ2-3	TRBD2	TGTGCCAGCAGCTTAACGGGACTAGCGGGGGGGCGGGCAGATACGCAGTATTTT	CASSLTGLAGGRADTQYF